This T cell receptor beta chain is drawn from a study of T cell responses to AZD1222 COVID-19 vaccine (dated by TCRdb to about 2021). About the full investigation: AZD1222 recipients with second doses at about 4 weeks or about 12 weeks were pooled, because spike-specific TCR depth and breadth did not differ between schedules. TCR sequencing covered roughly 230 trial participants: around 210 given two doses of AZD1222 and 26 given two doses of MenACWY control vaccine. Enrollment into the trials was organized by age into subgroups of 18-55, 56-69 and 70-plus years, and those subgroups contained roughly 140, 27 and 60 TCR-sequenced participants, respectively.

According to the study, the label for this sample's time point signals: baseline before first vaccination. The vaccinee samples were drawn from two UK trials, COV001 and COV002, one of which was a single-blind randomized controlled phase 2/3 trial testing AZD1222 (ChAdOx1 nCoV-19) in healthy adults. For TCRbeta chain sequencing, PBMC samples from trial participants were taken at day 0 and at day 28 after the second dose. The CDR3 contains 19 residues, cysteine and phenylalanine counted. Just CDR3 DNA is preserved here, 57 bases in frame from base 1. For this chain, trimming is 5 bases at the V end and 0 bases at the J end, and the number of junction bases without a gene match is 15. CDR1 and CDR2 were assigned from the germline V gene as SGHTA and FQGNSA. Comments on this clone: Its cognate antigen has yet to be identified. No clone much larger than this one lies a single base away; base qualities are absent.

The CDR3 regions of human TCRbeta chains were subjected to immunosequencing. The study's own analysis went as follows. Repertoire TCRs were matched against a reference library of SARS-CoV-2-specific TCRs generated with the MIRA antigen-specificity platform. Breadth meant the fraction of unique TCRs that were SARS-CoV-2-associated, whereas depth meant the fraction of total T cells that were SARS-CoV-2-associated. Using the MIRA data, each spike-specific TCR was mapped to the spike region that the TCR reacts to and placed in a CD4 or CD8 class. Log10-transformed breadth and depth values were compared by one-way ANOVA with Sidak's multiple comparisons tests. TCRdb's version of the immuneACCESS table is confined to in-frame rearrangements and falls short of the full clone set. An unresolved V gene accounts for under half of the shortfall where checked; the remainder is of unknown origin. V and J calls and clone size are given by that table; D and trimming were obtained from the DNA. Present in this sample are about 130,000 clones, about 91% of which were seen just once. Roughly 2% of the sample is in the top ten clones.

The study at large found these results: Conclusions about previously exposed vaccinees are limited, since just a handful of AZD1222 recipients were seropositive for SARS-CoV-2 at baseline. Because no samples from the day 14 peak response were available, repertoires could be characterized only after the peak T cell response. The 56-69-year group was small, and its depth increase did not reach significance, likely because of low power. Vaccine-associated CD4 TCRs spanned the whole spike protein, with dominant responses in regions 160-218 and 743-854. Participants were mostly white British and included more females than males, and it was suggested by the authors that clonal diversity may have been underestimated. A significant rise in spike-specific TCR breadth and depth was observed after two AZD1222 doses relative to day 0 and relative to MenACWY recipients. Reportedly, close to half of the unique spike-specific TCRs recognized epitopes lying outside the regions that are mutated in the B.1.351 and B.1.1.7 variants.

The chain employs TRBV7-2 and TRBJ2-1; 8 of the junction bases match TRBD2. The source material was peripheral blood, sampled on day 0 of AZD1222 vaccination. The TCR originated in an adult in good health. The nucleotide sequence reads as follows: TGTGCCAGCAGCCGGTGGATTAGCGGGGCCGCGGGCTCCTACAATGAGCAGTTCTTC. Its translation is CASSRWISGAAGSYNEQFF.